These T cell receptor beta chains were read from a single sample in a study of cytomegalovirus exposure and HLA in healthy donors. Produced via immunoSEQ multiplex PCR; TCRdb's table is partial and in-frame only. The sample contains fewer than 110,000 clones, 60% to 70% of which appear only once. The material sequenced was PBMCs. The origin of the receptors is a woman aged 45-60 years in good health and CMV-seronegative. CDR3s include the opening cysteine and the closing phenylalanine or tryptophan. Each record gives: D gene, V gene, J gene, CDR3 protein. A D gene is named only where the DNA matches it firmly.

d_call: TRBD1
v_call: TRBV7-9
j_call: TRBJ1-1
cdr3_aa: CASSAQGETEAFF

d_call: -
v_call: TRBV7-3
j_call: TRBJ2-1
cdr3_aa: CASSLTAGFDEQFF

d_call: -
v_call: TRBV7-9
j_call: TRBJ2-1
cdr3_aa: CASSGGTYNEQFF

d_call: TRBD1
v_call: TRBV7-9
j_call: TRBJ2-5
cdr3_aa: CASSARGLGQETQYF

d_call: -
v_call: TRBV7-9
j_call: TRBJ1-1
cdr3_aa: CASSLEGGFTEAFF

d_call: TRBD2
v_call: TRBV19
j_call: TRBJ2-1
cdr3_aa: CASRASGRPSSYNEQFF

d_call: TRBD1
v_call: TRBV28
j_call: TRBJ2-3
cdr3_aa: CASTGQVTDTQYF

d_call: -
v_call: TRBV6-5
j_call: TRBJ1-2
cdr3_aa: CASSSGPYGYTF

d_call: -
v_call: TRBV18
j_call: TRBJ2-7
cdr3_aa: CASSPIADSYEQYF

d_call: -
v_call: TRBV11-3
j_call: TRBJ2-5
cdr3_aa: CASSLQTGPRSPQYF

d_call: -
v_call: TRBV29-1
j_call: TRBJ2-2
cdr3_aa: CSVALTGELFF

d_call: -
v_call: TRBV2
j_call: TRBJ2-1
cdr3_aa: CASRDGTNNYNEQFF

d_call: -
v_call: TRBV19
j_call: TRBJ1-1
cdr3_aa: CASSIDLEAEAFF

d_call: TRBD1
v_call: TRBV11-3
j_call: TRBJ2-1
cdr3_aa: CASSLRGGQAIHEQFF

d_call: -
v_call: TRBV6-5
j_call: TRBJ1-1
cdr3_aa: CASSRGGDTEAFF

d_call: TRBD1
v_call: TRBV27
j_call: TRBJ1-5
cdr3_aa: CASSFGQASNQPQHF

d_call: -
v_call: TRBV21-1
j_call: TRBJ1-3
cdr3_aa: CASSNSDICSGNTIYF

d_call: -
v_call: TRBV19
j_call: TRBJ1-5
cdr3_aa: CASSRTQDQPQHF

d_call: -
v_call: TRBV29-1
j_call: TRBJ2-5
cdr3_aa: CSATQRYQETQYF

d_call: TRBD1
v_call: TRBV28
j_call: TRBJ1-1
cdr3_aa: CASSSQGWMNTEAFF

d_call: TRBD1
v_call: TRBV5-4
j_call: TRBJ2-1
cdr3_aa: CASSIDRASYNEQFF

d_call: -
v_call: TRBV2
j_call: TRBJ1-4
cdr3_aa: CASALSAQQGKLFF

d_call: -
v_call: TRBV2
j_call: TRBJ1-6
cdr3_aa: CAASNGQINSPLHF

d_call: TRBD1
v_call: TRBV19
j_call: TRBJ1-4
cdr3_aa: CASSIGTGQEKLFF

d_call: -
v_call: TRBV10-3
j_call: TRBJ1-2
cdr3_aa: CAISDVVKTYGYTF

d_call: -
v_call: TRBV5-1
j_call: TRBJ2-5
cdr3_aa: CASRSEETQYF

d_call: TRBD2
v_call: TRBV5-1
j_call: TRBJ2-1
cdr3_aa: CASSPVPGTSGISEQFF

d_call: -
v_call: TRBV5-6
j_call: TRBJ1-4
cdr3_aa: CASSPRVLNEKLFF

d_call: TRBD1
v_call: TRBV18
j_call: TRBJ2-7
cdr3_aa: CASSPSLGQGASEQYF

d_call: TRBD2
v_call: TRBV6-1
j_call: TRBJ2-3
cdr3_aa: CASRGGAGDTQYF

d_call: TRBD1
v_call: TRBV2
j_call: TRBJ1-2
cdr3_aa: CASREDRAGYTF

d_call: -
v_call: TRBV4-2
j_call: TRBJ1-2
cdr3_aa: CASSQDTGFIDYGYTF